Included here is one T cell receptor (beta chain) sequence, with context. Its specificity is not known. Both 60 Vbeta primers and 13 Jbeta primers went into the PCR. Using immunoSEQ multiplex PCR, the repertoire was profiled, and TCRdb retains in-frame clones only, with some absent. The sample has roughly 100,000 clones, 75% seen once. The record originates from a study of cytomegalovirus exposure and HLA in healthy donors. The wider study: Roughly 180 million T cells yielded some 120 million unique TCR beta sequences in earlier analysis. Broader study findings: For presence/absence analyses, sequencing depth was assumed to be roughly uniform across donors. The authors later found HLA-associated TCR beta chains more clonally expanded than equally common others.

V was pared by 8 bases and J by 1 base, with 11 bases between. CDR1 and CDR2 (germline): MNHNS, SASEGT. The CDR3 has 13 amino acids. This clonotype was obtained from a middle-aged man in good health and CMV-seronegative. J is TRBJ1-1 and V is TRBV6-1, with D unresolved. The sequenced sample consisted of PBMCs. The CDR3 bases are TGTGCCAGCGATAACACCGCGAACACTGAAGCTTTCTTT. Translating gives CASDNTANTEAFF.